This note documents a single TCR beta chain sequence. Its antigen is unknown. The data derive from a study of shared clonotypes between healthy human individuals. The CDR3 is 12 residues long. The germline V and J ends were trimmed by 4 bases and 10 bases, with 11 bases remaining between them. The V gene's germline CDR1 is SEHNR and CDR2 FQNEAQ (reference sequence). Study observations and caveats: The donor pool, a small one, limited the genetic and exposure-history diversity represented.

Terminally differentiated effector memory CD45RA+ cells were excluded from the naive CD8 cells, which were CD45RO-negative and positively selected for CCR7. The protocol was immunoSEQ multiplex PCR, while the TCRdb copy is restricted to in-frame clones and leaves out a portion. The sample lists about 2 million clones, about 95% seen once, with about 1.1% in the top ten. The chain carries TRBV7-9 and TRBJ2-1; the D is unclear. The sequence was collected from a man younger than 35 in good health. The sample consisted of naive CD8+ T cells sorted from blood. CDR3 sequence reads: CASSYLPGEQFF. CDR3 coding DNA: TGTGCCAGCAGCTATTTGCCTGGAGAGCAGTTCTTC.